This T cell receptor (beta chain) was captured in a study of tumor and adjacent non-tumor tissue in lung cancer. At the level of the study: On average, productive TCRbeta reads reached about 4.17 million per sample. Points from the study as a whole: TCR diversity was significantly greater in tumor than normal lung tissue. Normal lung showed higher cumulative top 100 clone frequency than tumor.

Three rounds of nested PCR, following a modified ARM-PCR protocol, produced the TCRbeta library. TCRdb recomputed calls from the multiplex PCR reads with MiXCR, one row per CDR3 protein. The data show under 95,000 distinct CDR3 sequences, roughly two thirds seen once. This sample's RNA came from whole unsorted tissue. Chemotherapy-naive patients with new lung cancer underwent thoracic surgery in China, August–late 2014. This CDR3 comprises 17 residues. The trim removed 5 bases at V and 5 bases at J, leaving 15 bases unmatched. CDR1 MDHEN and CDR2 SYDVKM come from the germline V gene. This clonotype was recorded a few times. No antigen is known for it.

The sequence came from a man aged 65 to 85 with non-small cell lung cancer. Sequencing input: lung tumor tissue. This sequence joins TRBV28 and TRBJ2-5; 9 bases are shared with TRBD1. The CDR3 sequence: CASSLMVPDRGRETQYF. The CDR3 DNA reads TGTGCCAGCAGTCTTATGGTCCCGGACAGGGGTCGTGAGACCCAGTACTTC.